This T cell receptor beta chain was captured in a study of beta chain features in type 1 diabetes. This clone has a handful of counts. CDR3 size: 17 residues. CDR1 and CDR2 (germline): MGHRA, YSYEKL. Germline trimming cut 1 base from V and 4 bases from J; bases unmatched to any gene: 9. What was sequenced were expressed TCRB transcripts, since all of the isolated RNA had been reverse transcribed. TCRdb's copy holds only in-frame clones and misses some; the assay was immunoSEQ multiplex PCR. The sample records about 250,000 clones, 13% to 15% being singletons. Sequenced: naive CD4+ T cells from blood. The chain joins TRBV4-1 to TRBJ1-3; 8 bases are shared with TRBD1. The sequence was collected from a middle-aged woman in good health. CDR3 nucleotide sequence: TGCGCCAGCAGCCAAGGAGGCAGGGGGCTTCGGGGAAACACCATATATTTT. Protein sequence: CASSQGGRGLRGNTIYF.